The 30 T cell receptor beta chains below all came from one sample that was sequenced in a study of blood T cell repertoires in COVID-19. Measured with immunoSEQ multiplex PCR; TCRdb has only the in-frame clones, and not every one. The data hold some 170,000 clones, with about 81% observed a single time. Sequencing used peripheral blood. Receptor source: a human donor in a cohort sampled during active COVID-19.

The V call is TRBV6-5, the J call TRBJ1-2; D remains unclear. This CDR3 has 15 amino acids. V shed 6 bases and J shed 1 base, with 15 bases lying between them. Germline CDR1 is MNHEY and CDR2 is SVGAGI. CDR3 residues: CASSPRGIGNYGYTF. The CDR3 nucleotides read TGTGCCAGCAGCCCCCGGGGTATTGGTAACTATGGCTACACCTTC.

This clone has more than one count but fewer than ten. DNA of the CDR3: TGTGCCAGCTCACCAGGGGACAGGGACACCGGGGAGCTGTTTTTT. It codes for CASSPGDRDTGELFF. This sequence joins TRBV18 and TRBJ2-2, with 9 bases identical to TRBD1. Trimming removed 2 bases from V and 3 bases from J; junction bases left unmatched: 1. The germline V gene has CDR1 KGHSH and CDR2 LQKENI. The CDR3 sequence is 15 residues long.

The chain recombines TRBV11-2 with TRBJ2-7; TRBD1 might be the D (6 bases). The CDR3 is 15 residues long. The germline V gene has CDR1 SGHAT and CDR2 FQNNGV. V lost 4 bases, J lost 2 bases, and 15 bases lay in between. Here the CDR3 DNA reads TGTGCCAGCAGCTCTATTCAGGGGTACGCCTACGAGCAGTACTTC. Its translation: CASSSIQGYAYEQYF.

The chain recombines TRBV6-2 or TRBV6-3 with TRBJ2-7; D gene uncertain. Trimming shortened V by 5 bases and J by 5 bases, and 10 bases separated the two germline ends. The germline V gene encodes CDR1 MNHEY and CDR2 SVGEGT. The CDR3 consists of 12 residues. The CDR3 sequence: CASSHRVDEQYF. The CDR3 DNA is TGTGCCAGCAGTCACCGCGTCGACGAGCAGTACTTC.

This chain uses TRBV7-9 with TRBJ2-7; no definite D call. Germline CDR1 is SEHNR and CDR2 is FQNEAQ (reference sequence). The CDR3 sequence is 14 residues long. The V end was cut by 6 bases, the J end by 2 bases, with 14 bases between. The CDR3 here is CASSYRGDPYEQYF. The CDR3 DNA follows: TGTGCCAGCAGTTATAGAGGCGACCCCTACGAGCAGTACTTC.

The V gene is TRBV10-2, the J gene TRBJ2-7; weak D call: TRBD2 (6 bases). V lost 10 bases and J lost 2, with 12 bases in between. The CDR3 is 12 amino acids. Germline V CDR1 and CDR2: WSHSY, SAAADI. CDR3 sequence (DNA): TGCGCCACCGGCCGGGAGCCCTACGAGCAGTACTTC. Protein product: CATGREPYEQYF.

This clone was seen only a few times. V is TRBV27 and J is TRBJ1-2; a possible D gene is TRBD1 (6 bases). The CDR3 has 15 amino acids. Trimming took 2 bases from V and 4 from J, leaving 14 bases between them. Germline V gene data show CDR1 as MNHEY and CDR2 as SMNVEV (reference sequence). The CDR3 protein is CASSLNGGGVYGYTF. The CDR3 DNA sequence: TGTGCCAGCAGTTTAAATGGGGGCGGCGTCTATGGCTACACCTTC.

CDR3 nucleotide sequence: TGTGCCAGCAGCCCGGGACTTGTGCAGTATTTT. Translating it yields CASSPGLVQYF. The V call is TRBV5-8, the J call TRBJ2-3; D possibly corresponds to TRBD2 (6 bases). CDR3 length equals 11 residues. Germline values: CDR1 SGHTS, CDR2 YDEGEE. The V and J ends lost 4 bases and 11 bases respectively, with 11 bases between them.

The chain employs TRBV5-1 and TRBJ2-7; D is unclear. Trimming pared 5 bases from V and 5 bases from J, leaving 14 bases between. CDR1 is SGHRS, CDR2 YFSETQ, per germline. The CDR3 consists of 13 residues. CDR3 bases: TGCGCCAGCAGTTCCCAGGCATTCAACGAGCAGTACTTC. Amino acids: CASSSQAFNEQYF.

CDR3 region: CATSRTSGNTIYF. The CDR3 nucleotides are TGTGCCACCAGCCGGACATCTGGAAACACCATATATTTT. This sequence joins TRBV15 and TRBJ1-3; tentatively, D is TRBD1 (5 bases). This CDR3 has 13 residues. V lost 5 bases to trimming and J lost 1 base, with 6 bases between them. CDR1 and CDR2 from the germline V gene are LNHNV and YYDKDF (reference sequence).

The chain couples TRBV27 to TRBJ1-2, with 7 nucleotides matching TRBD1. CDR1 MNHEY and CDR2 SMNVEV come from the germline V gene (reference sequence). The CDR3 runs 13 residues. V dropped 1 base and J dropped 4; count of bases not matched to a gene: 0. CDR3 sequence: CASSLYRGYGYTF. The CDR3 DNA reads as TGTGCCAGCAGTTTATACAGGGGCTATGGCTACACCTTC.

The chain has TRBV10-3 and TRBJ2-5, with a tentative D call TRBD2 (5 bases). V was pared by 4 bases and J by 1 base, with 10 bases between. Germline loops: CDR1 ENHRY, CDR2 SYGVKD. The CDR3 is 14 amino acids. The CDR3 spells CAISGQAGQETQYF. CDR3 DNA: TGTGCCATCAGTGGTCAGGCGGGCCAAGAGACCCAGTACTTC.

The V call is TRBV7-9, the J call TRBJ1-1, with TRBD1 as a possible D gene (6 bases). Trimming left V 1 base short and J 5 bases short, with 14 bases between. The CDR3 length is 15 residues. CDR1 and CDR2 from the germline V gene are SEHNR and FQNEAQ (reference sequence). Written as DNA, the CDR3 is TGTGCCAGCAGCTTAGTCGAGGGGGGGTGGACTGAAGCTTTCTTT. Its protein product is CASSLVEGGWTEAFF. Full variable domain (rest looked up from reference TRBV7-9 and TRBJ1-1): DTGVSQNPRHKITKRGQNVTFRCDPISEHNRLYWYRQTLGQGPEFLTYFQNEAQLEKSRLLSDRFSAERPKGSFSTLEIQRTEQGDSAMYLCASSLVEGGWTEAFFGQGTRLTVV.

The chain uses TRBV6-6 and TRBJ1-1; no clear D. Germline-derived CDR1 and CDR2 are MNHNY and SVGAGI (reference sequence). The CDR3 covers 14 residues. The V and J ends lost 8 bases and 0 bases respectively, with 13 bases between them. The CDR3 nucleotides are TGTGCCAGCTGTGCGGAGGCGATGAACACTGAAGCTTTCTTT. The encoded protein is CASCAEAMNTEAFF.

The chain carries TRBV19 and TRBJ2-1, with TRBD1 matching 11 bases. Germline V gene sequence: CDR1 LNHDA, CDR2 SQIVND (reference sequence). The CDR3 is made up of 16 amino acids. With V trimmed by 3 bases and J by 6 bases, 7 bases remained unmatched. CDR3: CASSITPGQGGNEQFF. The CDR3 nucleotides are TGTGCCAGTAGTATTACGCCGGGACAGGGGGGCAATGAGCAGTTCTTC.

The CDR3 is CASSSLSGDRSNEQFF. DNA of the CDR3: TGTGCCAGCAGTTCCCTAAGCGGGGACCGGAGTAATGAGCAGTTCTTC. The chain joins TRBV6-6 to TRBJ2-1; 7 nucleotides agree with TRBD2. The V gene's germline CDR1 is MNHNY and CDR2 SVGAGI (reference sequence). The CDR3 is made up of 16 amino acids. After removal of 4 bases from V and 7 bases from J, the junction contained 13 bases not matched to a gene.

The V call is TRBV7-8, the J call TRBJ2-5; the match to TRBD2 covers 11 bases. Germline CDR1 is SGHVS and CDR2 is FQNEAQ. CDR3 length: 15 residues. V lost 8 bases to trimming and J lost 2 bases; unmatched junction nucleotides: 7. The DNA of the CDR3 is TGTGCCAGCGCCCCCTGGACTAGCGGGCAAGAGACCCAGTACTTC. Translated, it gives CASAPWTSGQETQYF.

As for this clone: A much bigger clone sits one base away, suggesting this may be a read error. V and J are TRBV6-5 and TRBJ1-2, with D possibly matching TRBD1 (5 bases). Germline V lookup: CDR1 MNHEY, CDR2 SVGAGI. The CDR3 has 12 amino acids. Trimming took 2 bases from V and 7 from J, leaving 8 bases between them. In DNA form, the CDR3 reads TGTGCCAGCAGTTACCTCGGGGGTGGCTACACCTTC. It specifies CASSYLGGGYTF.

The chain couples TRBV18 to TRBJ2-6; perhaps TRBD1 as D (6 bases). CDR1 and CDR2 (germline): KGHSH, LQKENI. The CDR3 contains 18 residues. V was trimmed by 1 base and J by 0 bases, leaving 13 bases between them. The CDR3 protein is CASSPQQGRSSGANVLTF. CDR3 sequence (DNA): TGTGCCAGCTCACCACAACAGGGTAGGAGCTCTGGGGCCAACGTCCTGACTTTC.

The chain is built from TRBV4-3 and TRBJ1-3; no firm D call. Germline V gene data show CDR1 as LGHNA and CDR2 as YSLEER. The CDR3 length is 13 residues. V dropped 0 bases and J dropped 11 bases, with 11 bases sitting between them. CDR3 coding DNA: TGCGCCAGCAGCCAAGATACGAGAGGTGCCATATATTTT. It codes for CASSQDTRGAIYF.

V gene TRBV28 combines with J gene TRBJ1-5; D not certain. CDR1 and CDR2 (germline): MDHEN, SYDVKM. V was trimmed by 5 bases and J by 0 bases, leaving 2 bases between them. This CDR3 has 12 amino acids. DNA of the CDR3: TGTGCCAGCAGTCGTAGCAATCAGCCCCAGCATTTT. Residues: CASSRSNQPQHF.

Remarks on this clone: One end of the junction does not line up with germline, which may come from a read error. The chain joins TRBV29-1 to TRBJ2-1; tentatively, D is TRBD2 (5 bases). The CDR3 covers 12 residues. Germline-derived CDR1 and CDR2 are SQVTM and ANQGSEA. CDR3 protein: CSFDINPGEQFF. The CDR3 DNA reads TGCAGCTTTGATATCAACCCGGGGGAGCAGTTCTTC.

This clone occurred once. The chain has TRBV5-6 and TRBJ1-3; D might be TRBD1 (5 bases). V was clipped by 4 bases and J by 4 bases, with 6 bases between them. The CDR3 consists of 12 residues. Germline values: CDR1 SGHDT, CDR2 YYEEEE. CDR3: CASSRTGNTIYF. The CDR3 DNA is TGTGCCAGCAGCCGGACAGGAAACACCATATATTTT.

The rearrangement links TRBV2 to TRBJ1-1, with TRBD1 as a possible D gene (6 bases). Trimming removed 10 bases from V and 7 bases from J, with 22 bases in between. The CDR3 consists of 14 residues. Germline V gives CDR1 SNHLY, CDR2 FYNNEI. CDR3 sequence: CATLHQGSGSEAFF. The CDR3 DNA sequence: TGTGCCACTCTACATCAGGGGTCAGGGAGTGAAGCTTTCTTT.

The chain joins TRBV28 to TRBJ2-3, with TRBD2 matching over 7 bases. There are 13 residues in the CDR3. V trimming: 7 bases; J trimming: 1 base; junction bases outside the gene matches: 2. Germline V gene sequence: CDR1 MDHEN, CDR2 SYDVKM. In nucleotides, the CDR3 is TGTGCCAGCATCACTAGCGGCACAGATACGCAGTATTTT. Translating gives CASITSGTDTQYF.

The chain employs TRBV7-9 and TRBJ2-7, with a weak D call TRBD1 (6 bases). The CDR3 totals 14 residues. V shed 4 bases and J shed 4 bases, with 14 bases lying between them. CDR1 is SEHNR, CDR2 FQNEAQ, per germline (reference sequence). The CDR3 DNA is TGTGCCAGCAGCTCCAGACAGGCCCTATACGAGCAGTACTTC. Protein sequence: CASSSRQALYEQYF.

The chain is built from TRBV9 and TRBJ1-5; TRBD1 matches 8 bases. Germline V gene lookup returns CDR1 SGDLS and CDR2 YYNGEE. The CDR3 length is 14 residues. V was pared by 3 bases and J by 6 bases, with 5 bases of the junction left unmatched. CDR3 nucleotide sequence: TGTGCCAGCAGCGCGCAGGGGGCGGGTCAGCCCCAGCATTTT. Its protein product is CASSAQGAGQPQHF.

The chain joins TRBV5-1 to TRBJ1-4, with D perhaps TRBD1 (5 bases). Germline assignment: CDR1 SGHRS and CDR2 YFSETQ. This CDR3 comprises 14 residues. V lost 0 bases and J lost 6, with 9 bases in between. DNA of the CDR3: TGCGCCAGCAGCTTGGGGGGCCTGGATGAAAAACTGTTTTTT. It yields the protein CASSLGGLDEKLFF.

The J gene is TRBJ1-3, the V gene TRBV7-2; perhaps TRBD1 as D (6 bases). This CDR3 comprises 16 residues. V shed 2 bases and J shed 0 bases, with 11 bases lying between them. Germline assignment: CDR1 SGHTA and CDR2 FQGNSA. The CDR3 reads CASSLNRADSGNTIYF. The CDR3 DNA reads TGTGCCAGCAGCTTAAACAGGGCGGACTCTGGAAACACCATATATTTT. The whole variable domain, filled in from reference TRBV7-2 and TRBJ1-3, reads GAGVSQSPSNKVTEKGKDVELRCDPISGHTALYWYRQSLGQGLEFLIYFQGNSAPDKSGLPSDRFSAERTGGSVSTLTIQRTQQEDSAVYLCASSLNRADSGNTIYFGEGSWLTVV.

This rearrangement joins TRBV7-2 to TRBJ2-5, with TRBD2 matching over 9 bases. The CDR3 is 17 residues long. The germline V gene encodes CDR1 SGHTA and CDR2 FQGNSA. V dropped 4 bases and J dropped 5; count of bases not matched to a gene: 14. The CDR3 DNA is TGTGCCAGCAGCTCCCTTTGGCGTAGCGGGGGCGCGGAGACCCAGTACTTC. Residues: CASSSLWRSGGAETQYF.